This T cell receptor (beta chain) stems from a study of cytomegalovirus exposure and HLA in healthy donors (dated by TCRdb to about 2017). Some background on the complete study: In an earlier analysis of 550 to 750 of the donors, 250 to 350 Gb of sequence data and 95 million to 130 million unique TCR beta sequences from 180 million or so T cells were reported. An early release covering around 630 HLA-typed donors comprised about 300 gigabases of sequencing data and 85 million or so unique TCR sequences. Among the approximately 420 genotyped donors, around 81% belonged to the genetic ancestry cluster associated with self-reported Caucasian donors. The study aimed to test whether signatures of past pathogen exposure could be identified by cataloging public T cell receptors. Using immunosequencing, the study profiled T cell repertoires from 666 subjects and related those repertoires to cytomegalovirus serostatus. Along with the roughly 610-subject first cohort, a separate validation cohort of 120 different subjects was used. To predict cytomegalovirus infection status, the study combined high-throughput TCR immunosequencing, statistical association of individual TCRs with disease status, and machine learning. To study patterns of TCR occurrence, a later analysis re-analyzed previously published TCR beta repertoires from 600 to 750 donors and added high-resolution HLA genotyping. Rather than using new phenotypic data, the later analysis identified candidate immune exposures from TCR beta sequences and from how often those sequences occurred across donors. In an earlier analysis of 587 of the donors, high-throughput TCR beta sequencing was used to judge whether each TCR beta V gene segment behaved as functional or pseudogenic. Donor age, sex, ethnicity and CMV serostatus were collected together with the repertoire data. Genome-wide SNP genotypes for about 65% of the 666 donors were used in a later genetic analysis, which treated that subset as a discovery cohort. Every discovery cohort repertoire had been produced on one sequencing platform. HLA typing covered class I and class II loci at four-digit resolution. Typing coverage varied by locus: about 629-630 donors for A, B, C, DRB1 and DQB1; roughly 560 for DQA1; some 610 for DPA1; 450 to 480 for DPB1. About 5 DR-DQ haplotypes were handled as single units for association and clustering, since linkage in the cohort was strong. On average, roughly 240,000 unique TCR beta nucleotide sequences were sequenced per donor among a few hundred genotyped donors of the cohort, with roughly 19% of those sequences being non-productive.

The cohort comprised 670 or so healthy bone marrow donors. All cohort members were sampled while nominally healthy, although unrecorded immune exposures were likely present. The donor tested CMV seronegative and was one of the 352 seronegative cohort members. Every donor gave a peripheral blood sample, and the peripheral blood mononuclear cells from that sample were used for TCR beta sequencing. The Qiagen DNeasy Blood Extraction Kit was used to extract genomic DNA from the blood cell samples. The library was built by means of the immunoSEQ multiplex PCR assay. The multiplex PCR relied on a mix of 60 forward primers for TCR Vbeta segments and 13 reverse primers for TCR Jbeta segments. The CDR3 region of rearranged TCR beta genes was amplified from genomic DNA with a multiplex PCR assay. Amplified TCR beta libraries were sequenced as 87-base-pair reads on the Illumina HiSeq System. The source study handled its data this way. In a later analysis, approximately 74 million unique TCR beta chains were counted across the 666 repertoires, and roughly 9.9 million of these chains were shared by at least two donors. Raw reads were error-corrected and collapsed into unique sequences with a nearest-neighbor algorithm that merged closely related sequences to remove PCR and sequencing errors. To assign V, D and J gene segments, CDR3 sequences were aligned to IMGT reference sequences. For a sequence to be retained, a match of at least six nucleotides was required to both a V gene segment and a J gene segment. Rearrangements were called productive when the CDR3 lacked stop codons and stayed in frame with V and J; all others were non-productive. CDR3 was defined by IMGT convention, running from the second conserved V-encoded cysteine to the conserved J-encoded phenylalanine. Sequences without an unambiguous match to a single V gene segment were excluded from the earlier analysis of 587 of the donors. In an earlier analysis of 450 to 750 of the donors, a V segment was called functional when productive rearrangements were above 56.7%, and segregating when the standard deviation between donors exceeded 5%. A statistical classification framework was developed to diagnose cytomegalovirus status using the catalog of TCR beta chain sequences. In a later analysis, V and J genes were assigned by comparing TCR nucleotide sequences against IMGT/GENE-DB human TR gene sequences. A later analysis assigned CDR3 sequences and most-parsimonious VDJ recombination scenarios with the TCRdist pipeline. In a later analysis, each TCR beta chain was defined by its CDR3 amino acid sequence together with its V-gene family, and reads lacking a unique V-gene family were excluded. To address suspected cross-contamination and a sequencing artifact, a later analysis removed 550 to 750 highly shared, low-generation-probability nucleotide sequences. For each public chain, a later analysis derived a clonal expansion index from normalized ranks of inferred template counts within each repertoire. In a later analysis, generation probabilities were computed using a VDJ recombination model fitted to out-of-frame rearrangements, and the results were checked against IGoR. In a later analysis, TCR-TCR, TCR-HLA and TCR-CMV co-occurrence was scored with hypergeometric tests, and a repertoire-size bias correction was applied to TCR pairs. To estimate false discovery rates, a later analysis permuted the HLA or CMV assignments 20 times. In a later analysis, co-occurring TCRs were grouped using DBSCAN, and TCRdist sequence similarity was added for clustering within HLA-allele-positive subsets. Repertoires with fewer than 30,000 or more than 120,000 public chains, plus five repertoires with anomalous nucleotide sharing, were excluded from co-occurrence clustering. The source is immuneACCESS, and TCRdb retained only in-frame sequences with V and J called. Part of the clones is not carried over; for the studies checked, unresolved V genes explain less than half of this, and the remainder is unexplained. The DNA gave D and trimming, while V, J and clone size come from that table. This specimen's table enumerates about 130,000 clones. More than 0.9% of the sample belongs to the ten largest clones.

The paper as a whole reports these results and caveats: Three of the identified cytomegalovirus-associated TCR beta chains were confirmed in vitro to be specific for cytomegalovirus antigens. A further reported finding was that TCR beta sequences accurately predicted the HLA-A and HLA-B alleles for most subjects in the first cohort. Presence/absence analyses assumed roughly uniform sequencing depth across donors, an assumption that may not hold. Only TCR beta chains were sequenced in this cohort, and the absence of alpha or paired-chain data limited detectable features. An association between a missense DCLRE1C variant and V-gene and J-gene trimming of TCR beta chains was found in a later genetic analysis and replicated in an independent cohort. In an earlier analysis of under 600 of the donors, most TCR beta V segments were observed in productive rearrangements about 87% or about 30% of the time, broadly matching IMGT annotations. The authors suggested that the approach could potentially be generalized to other disease states and immunological phenotypes. The classifier was reported to diagnose cytomegalovirus status with high specificity and sensitivity in both the original and validation cohorts. In a later analysis, several top co-occurrence clusters were reported to appear linked to parvovirus B19, influenza, CMV and Epstein-Barr virus. The 87-base-pair reads could not distinguish some IMGT-functional V segments, including TRBV6-2 and TRBV6-3, so those segments were excluded. Because HLA typing was unavailable for some donors at each locus, only the typed subset was used in association tests. The study listed over 150 TCR beta chains as associated with cytomegalovirus. Most CMV-associated TCR beta chains appeared to be HLA-restricted in a later analysis, and the HLA associations seemed to be driven largely by CMV exposure. According to a later analysis, TCR association rates differed among HLA loci, with DRB1 alleles showing the most associated TCRs and HLA-C alleles showing the fewest. Most TCR sequences were seen in very few donors, while some public TCRs were found in many individuals. According to a later genetic analysis, donors in an Asian-associated ancestry cluster had fewer N-insertions in productive TCRs than the approximately 630-donor mean. Immune exposure information for the cohort was limited to CMV serostatus. Because counts were too low, 15 to 20 rarely observed V segments, including chromosome 9 orphons, were excluded from the earlier analysis of around 590 of the donors. When HLA alleles, especially DR and DQ, strongly co-occurred, TCR associations were difficult to assign to individual alleles. Compared with equally common non-associated chains, HLA-associated TCR beta chains in a later analysis were more clonally expanded and had lower generation probabilities. In a later analysis, 16,951 TCR beta sequences were associated with specific HLA alleles at a false discovery rate of 0.05. The sequencing pipeline was judged likely to have produced a cluster of highly shared sequence variants as a technical artifact. Correlated functional status among segregating V segments might reflect linkage disequilibrium, but an unknown experimental factor could not be ruled out.

About this clone: Which antigen it targets is not known.

According to the germline V gene (reference sequence), CDR1 reads LNHNV and CDR2 reads YYDKDF. The CDR3 runs 15 amino acids, cysteine and phenylalanine included. Kept here is only the CDR3 DNA, which spans 45 bases and is read in frame from base 1. V has 5 bases trimmed and J has 5 bases trimmed; junction bases matching no gene number 12. Recombination connected TRBV15 to TRBJ2-7, and TRBD2 matches 7 of the central bases. This TCR derives from a young man in good health and CMV-seronegative. Sequences were obtained from PBMCs. The DNA sequence is TGTGCCACCAGCCGGAGTGGCGGGAGTATCGACGAGCAGTACTTC. Protein translation: CATSRSGGSIDEQYF.